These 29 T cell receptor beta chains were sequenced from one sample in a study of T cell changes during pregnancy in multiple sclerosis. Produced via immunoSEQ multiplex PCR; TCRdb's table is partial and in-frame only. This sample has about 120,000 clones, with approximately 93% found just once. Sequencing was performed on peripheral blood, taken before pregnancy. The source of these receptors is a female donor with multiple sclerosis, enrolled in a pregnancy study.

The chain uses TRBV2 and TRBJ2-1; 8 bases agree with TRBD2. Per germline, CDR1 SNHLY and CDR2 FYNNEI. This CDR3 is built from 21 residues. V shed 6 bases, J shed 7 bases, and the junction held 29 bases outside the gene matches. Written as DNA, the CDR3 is TGTGCCAGCAGGCAGGCTCCCCCTCGGGCCTGGACTAGCCCGAGCTGGAATGAGCAGTTCTTC. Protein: CASRQAPPRAWTSPSWNEQFF.

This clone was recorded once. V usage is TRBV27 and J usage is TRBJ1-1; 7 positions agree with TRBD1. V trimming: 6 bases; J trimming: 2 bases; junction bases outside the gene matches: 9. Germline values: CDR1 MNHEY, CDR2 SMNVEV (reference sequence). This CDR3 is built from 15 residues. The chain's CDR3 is CASSPMGQFNTEAFF. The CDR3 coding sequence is TGTGCCAGCAGCCCTATGGGACAGTTCAACACTGAAGCTTTCTTT.

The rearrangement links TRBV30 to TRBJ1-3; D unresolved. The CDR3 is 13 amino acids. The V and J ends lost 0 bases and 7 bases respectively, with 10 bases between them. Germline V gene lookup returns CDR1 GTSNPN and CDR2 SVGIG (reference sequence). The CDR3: CAWSVTQRNTIYF. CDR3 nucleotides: TGTGCCTGGAGTGTCACCCAGAGGAACACCATATATTTT.

Here the CDR3 reads CASSLDRGLNEKLFF. CDR3 in DNA: TGTGCCAGCAGCTTGGACAGGGGGCTAAATGAAAAACTGTTTTTT. V and J are TRBV7-9 and TRBJ1-4; 11 bases agree with TRBD1. V was pared by 3 bases and J by 5 bases, with 2 bases of the junction left unmatched. The CDR3 totals 15 residues. CDR1 and CDR2 (germline): SEHNR, FQNEAQ (reference sequence).

The CDR3 here is CASSHRDTIYF. In DNA form, the CDR3 reads TGCGCCAGCAGCCACAGGGACACCATATATTTT. The chain has TRBV4-1 and TRBJ1-3, with D possibly TRBD1 on 5 matching bases. Germline-derived CDR1 and CDR2 are MGHRA and YSYEKL. The CDR3 covers 11 residues. Trimming took 3 bases from V and 8 from J, leaving 5 bases between them.

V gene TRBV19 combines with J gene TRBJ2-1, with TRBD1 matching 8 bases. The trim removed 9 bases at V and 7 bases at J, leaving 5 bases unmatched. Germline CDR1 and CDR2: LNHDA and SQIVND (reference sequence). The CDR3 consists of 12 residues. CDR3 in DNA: TGTGCCAGCGGACAGGGCCGAAATGAGCAGTTCTTC. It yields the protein CASGQGRNEQFF. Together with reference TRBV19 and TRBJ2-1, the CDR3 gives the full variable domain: DGGITQSPKYLFRKEGQNVTLSCEQNLNHDAMYWYRQDPGQGLRLIYYSQIVNDFQKGDIAEGYSVSREKKESFPLTVTSAQKNPTAFYLCASGQGRNEQFFGPGTRLTVL.

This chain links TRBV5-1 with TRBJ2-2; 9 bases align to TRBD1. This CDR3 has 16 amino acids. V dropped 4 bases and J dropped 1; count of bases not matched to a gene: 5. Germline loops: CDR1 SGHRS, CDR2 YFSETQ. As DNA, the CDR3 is TGCGCCAGCAGCCTATCGACAGGGGGGAACACCGGGGAGCTGTTTTTT. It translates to CASSLSTGGNTGELFF.

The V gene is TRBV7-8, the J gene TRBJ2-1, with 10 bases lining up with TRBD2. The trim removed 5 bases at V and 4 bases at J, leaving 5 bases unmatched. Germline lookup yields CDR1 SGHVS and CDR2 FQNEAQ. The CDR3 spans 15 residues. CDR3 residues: CASSPSGGGYNEQFF. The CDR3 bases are TGTGCCAGCAGCCCCAGCGGGGGGGGATACAATGAGCAGTTCTTC. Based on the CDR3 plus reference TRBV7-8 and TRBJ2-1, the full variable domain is GAGVSQSPRYKVAKRGQDVALRCDPISGHVSLFWYQQALGQGPEFLTYFQNEAQLDKSGLPSDRFFAERPEGSVSTLKIQRTQQEDSAVYLCASSPSGGGYNEQFFGPGTRLTVL.

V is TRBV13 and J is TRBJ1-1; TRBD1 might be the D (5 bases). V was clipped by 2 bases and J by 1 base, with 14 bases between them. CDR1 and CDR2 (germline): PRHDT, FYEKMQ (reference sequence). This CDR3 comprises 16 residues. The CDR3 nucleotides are TGTGCCAGCAGCTTATCCCAGGGAAGGGGGAACACTGAAGCTTTCTTT. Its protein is CASSLSQGRGNTEAFF.

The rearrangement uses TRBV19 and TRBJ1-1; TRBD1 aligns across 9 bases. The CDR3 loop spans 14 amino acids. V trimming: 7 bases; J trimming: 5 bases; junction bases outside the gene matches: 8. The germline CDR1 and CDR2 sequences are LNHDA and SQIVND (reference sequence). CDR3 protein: CASILQGAGTEAFF. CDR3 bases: TGTGCCAGTATCCTACAGGGGGCAGGGACTGAAGCTTTCTTT.

The CDR3 DNA sequence: TGTGCCAGTAGTATAGGAGTGGGAGGTCACACTGAAGCTTTCTTT. This sequence encodes CASSIGVGGHTEAFF. The J gene is TRBJ1-1, the V gene TRBV19; D is unresolved. Germline lookup yields CDR1 LNHDA and CDR2 SQIVND (reference sequence). The V gene lost 1 base and the J gene lost 3 bases, with 12 bases spanning the gap. The CDR3 covers 15 residues.

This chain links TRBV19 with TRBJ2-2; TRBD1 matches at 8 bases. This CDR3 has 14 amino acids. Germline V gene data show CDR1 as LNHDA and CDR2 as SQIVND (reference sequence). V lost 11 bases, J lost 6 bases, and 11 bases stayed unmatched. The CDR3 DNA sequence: TGTGCCTCCAAACAGGGGGGAGAGGCCGGGGAGCTGTTTTTT. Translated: CASKQGGEAGELFF.

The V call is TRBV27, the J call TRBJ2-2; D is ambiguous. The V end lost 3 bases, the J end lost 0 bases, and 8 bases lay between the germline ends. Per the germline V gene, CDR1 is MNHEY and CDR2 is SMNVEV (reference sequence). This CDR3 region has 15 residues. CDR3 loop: CASSLRQSNTGELFF. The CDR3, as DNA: TGTGCCAGCAGTTTGAGGCAATCGAACACCGGGGAGCTGTTTTTT.

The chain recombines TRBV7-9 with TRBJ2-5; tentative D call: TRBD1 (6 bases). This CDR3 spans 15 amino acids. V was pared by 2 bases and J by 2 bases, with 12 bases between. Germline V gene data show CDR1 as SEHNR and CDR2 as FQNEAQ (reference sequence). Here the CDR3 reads CASSLRSGQQETQYF. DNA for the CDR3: TGTGCCAGCAGCTTAAGGTCCGGACAGCAAGAGACCCAGTACTTC.

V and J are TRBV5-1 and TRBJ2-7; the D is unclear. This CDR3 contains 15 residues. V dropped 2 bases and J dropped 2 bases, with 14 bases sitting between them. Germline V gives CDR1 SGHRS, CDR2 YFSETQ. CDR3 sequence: CASSFIPSGAYEQYF. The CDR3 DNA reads TGCGCCAGCAGCTTCATCCCTAGTGGAGCCTACGAGCAGTACTTC.

The CDR3 bases are TGTGCCATCGGGTCGGGTATGAACACTGAAGCTTTCTTT. It encodes CAIGSGMNTEAFF. The chain combines TRBV10-3 with TRBJ1-1; D unresolved. The germline V gene has CDR1 ENHRY and CDR2 SYGVKD. This CDR3 comprises 13 residues. V was trimmed by 8 bases and J by 0 bases, leaving 10 bases between them.

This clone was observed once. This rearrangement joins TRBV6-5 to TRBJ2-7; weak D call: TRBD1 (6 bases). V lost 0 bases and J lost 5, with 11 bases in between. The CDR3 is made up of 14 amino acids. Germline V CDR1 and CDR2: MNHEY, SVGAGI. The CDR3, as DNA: TGTGCCAGCAGTTACTCGAAAGGGGGAGACGAGCAGTACTTC. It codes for CASSYSKGGDEQYF.

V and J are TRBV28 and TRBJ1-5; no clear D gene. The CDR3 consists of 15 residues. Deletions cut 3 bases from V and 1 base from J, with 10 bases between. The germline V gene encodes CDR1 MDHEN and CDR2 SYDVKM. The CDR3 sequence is CASSFRLRSNQPQHF. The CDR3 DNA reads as TGTGCCAGCAGTTTTCGACTGCGAAGCAATCAGCCCCAGCATTTT. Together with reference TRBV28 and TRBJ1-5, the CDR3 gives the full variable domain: DVKVTQSSRYLVKRTGEKVFLECVQDMDHENMFWYRQDPGLGLRLIYFSYDVKMKEKGDIPEGYSVSREKKERFSLILESASTNQTSMYLCASSFRLRSNQPQHFGDGTRLSIL.

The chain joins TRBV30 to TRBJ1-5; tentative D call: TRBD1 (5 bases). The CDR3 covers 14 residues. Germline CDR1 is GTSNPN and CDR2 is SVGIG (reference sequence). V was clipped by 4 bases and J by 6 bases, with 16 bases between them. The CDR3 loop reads CAWTRTGFGQPQHF. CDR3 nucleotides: TGTGCCTGGACCCGTACAGGTTTCGGTCAGCCCCAGCATTTT.

The CDR3 protein is CASSLARNQPQHF. CDR3 sequence (DNA): TGTGCCAGCAGCTTAGCGCGTAACCAGCCCCAGCATTTT. The rearrangement uses TRBV7-6 and TRBJ1-5; D gene ambiguous. Germline V lookup: CDR1 SGHVS, CDR2 FNYEAQ. This CDR3 contains 13 residues. Trimming took off 0 bases at V and 7 bases at J, with 7 bases between the two ends.

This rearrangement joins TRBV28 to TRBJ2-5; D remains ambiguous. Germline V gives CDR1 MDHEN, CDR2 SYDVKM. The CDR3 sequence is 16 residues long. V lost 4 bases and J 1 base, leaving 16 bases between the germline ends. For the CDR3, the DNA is TGTGCCAGCAGTTCCCGCCAGAAAGCGACCCAAGAGACCCAGTACTTC. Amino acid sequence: CASSSRQKATQETQYF.

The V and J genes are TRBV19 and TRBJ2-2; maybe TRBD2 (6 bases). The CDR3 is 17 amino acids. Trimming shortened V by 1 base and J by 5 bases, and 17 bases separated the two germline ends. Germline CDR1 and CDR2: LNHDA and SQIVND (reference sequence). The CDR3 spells CASSIGEGRSGTGELFF. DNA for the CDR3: TGTGCCAGTAGTATAGGAGAAGGGAGGAGTGGAACCGGGGAGCTGTTTTTT.

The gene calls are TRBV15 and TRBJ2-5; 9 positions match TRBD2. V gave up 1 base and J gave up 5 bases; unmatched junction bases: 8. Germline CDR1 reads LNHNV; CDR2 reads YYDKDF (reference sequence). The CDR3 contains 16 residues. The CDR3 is CATSRGVSGSSETQYF. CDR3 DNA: TGTGCCACCAGCAGAGGTGTTAGCGGGAGTTCGGAGACCCAGTACTTC.

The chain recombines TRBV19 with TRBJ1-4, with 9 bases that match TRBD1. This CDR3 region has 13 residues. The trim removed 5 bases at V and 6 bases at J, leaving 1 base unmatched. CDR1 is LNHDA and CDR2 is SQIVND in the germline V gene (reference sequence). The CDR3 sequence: CASSGDRDEKLFF. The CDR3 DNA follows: TGTGCCAGTAGTGGGGACAGGGATGAAAAACTGTTTTTT.

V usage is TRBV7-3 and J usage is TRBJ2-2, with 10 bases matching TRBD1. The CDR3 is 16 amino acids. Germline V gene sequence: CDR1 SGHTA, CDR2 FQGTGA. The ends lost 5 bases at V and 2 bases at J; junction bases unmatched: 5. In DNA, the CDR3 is TGTGCCAGCAGCCCCCGGGACAGGGGAAACACCGGGGAGCTGTTTTTT. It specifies CASSPRDRGNTGELFF.

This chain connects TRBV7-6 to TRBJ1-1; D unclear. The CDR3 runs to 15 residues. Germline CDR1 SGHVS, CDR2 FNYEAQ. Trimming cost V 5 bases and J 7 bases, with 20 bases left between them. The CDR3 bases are TGTGCCAGCAGCCCAAAGTGGGAACACGGACTTGAAGCTTTCTTT. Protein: CASSPKWEHGLEAFF.

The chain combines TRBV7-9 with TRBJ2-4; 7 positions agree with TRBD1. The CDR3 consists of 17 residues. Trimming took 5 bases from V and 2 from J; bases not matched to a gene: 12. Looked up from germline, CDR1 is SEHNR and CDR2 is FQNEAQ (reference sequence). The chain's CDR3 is CASSHSRNRGSKNIQYF. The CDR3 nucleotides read TGTGCCAGCAGCCATTCCCGAAACAGGGGATCCAAAAACATTCAGTACTTC. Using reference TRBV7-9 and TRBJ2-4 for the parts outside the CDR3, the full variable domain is DTGVSQNPRHKITKRGQNVTFRCDPISEHNRLYWYRQTLGQGPEFLTYFQNEAQLEKSRLLSDRFSAERPKGSFSTLEIQRTEQGDSAMYLCASSHSRNRGSKNIQYFGAGTRLSVL.

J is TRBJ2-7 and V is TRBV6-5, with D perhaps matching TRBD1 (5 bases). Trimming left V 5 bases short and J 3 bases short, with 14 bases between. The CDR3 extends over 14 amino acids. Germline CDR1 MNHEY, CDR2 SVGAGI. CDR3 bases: TGTGCCAGCAGTGAGGTTGGGGCGCACTACGAGCAGTACTTC. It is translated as CASSEVGAHYEQYF.

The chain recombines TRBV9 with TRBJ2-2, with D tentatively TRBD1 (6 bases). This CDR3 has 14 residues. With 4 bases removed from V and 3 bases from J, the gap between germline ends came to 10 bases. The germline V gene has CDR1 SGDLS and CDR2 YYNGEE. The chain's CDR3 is CASSPGQYTGELFF. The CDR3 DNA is TGTGCCAGCAGCCCCGGACAGTACACCGGGGAGCTGTTTTTT.